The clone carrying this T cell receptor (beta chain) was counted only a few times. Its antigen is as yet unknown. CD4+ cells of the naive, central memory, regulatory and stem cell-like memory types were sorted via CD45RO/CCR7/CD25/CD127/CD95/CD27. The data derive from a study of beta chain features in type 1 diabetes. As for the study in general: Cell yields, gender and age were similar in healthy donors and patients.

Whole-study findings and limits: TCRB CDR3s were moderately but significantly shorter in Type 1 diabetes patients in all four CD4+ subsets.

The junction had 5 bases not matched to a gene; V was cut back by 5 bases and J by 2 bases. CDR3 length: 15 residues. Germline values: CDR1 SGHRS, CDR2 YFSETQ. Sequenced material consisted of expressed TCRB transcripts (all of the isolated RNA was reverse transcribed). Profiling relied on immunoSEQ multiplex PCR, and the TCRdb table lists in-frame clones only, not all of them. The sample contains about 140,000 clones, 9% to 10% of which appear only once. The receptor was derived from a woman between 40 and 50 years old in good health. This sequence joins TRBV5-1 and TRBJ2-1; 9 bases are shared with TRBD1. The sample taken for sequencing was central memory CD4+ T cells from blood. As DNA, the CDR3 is TGCGCCAGCAGGTCGGGGACAGGGACCTACAATGAGCAGTTCTTC. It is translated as CASRSGTGTYNEQFF.